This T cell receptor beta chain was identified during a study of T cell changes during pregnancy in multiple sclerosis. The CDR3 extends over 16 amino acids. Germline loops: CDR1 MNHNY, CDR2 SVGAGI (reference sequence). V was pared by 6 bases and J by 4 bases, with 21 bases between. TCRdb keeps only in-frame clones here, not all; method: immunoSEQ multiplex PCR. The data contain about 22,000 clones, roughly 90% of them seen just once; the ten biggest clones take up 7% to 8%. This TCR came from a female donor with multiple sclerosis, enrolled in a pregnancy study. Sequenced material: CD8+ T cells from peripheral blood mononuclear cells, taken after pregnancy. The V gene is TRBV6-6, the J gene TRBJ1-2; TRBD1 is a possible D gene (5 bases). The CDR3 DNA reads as TGTGCCAGCAGCCACGACAGCAGCCTCCACCTCTATGGCTACACCTTC. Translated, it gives CASSHDSSLHLYGYTF.